The clone carrying this T cell receptor (beta chain) has ten or more counts. The record originates from a study of regulatory T cells in long-lasting Graves disease. Trimming removed 5 bases from V and 4 bases from J; junction bases left unmatched: 9. This CDR3 contains 17 residues. From germline, CDR1 is SGHNT and CDR2 YENEEA. Stated time point: newly diagnosed GD, antithyroid drugs for less than 3 months. Isolated PBMC RNA provided the starting material for the TCR library. Libraries of TCR beta came from iRepertoire HTBI primers plus Arm-PCR of CDR3 regions. TCRdb redid the calling of the multiplex PCR reads with MiXCR, one entry per CDR3 protein. Among around 360,000 distinct CDR3 sequences listed, 15% to 20% were seen once. A further study also used this sample, focusing on T cells in Graves' hyperthyroidism and ophthalmopathy.

The chain recombines TRBV11-3 with TRBJ2-1; 12 nucleotides match TRBD2. The sample consisted of peripheral blood mononuclear cells (PBMCs), taken at new diagnosis, from a patient treated with antithyroid drugs. The receptor was isolated from a young woman with Graves disease. This CDR3 is CASSPETGLAGYNEQFF. In nucleotides, the CDR3 is TGTGCCAGCAGCCCCGAGACAGGACTAGCGGGGTACAATGAGCAGTTCTTC.